The rows below give T cell receptor beta chains drawn from one sample of a study of blood T cell repertoires in COVID-19. TCRdb's table, derived via immunoSEQ multiplex PCR, lists solely in-frame clones and lacks some. The data show around 130,000 clones, 80% to 90% seen once. Sequenced sample: peripheral blood. The receptors here all came from a man aged 65 to 85 with active or convalescent COVID-19. Each CDR3 is given without its conserved first and last residue.

V: TRBV27
CDR3: ASSFPGRREQF

V: TRBV6-6
CDR3: ASTARAGIAGELF

V: TRBV25-1
CDR3: ASSLGANTEAF

V: TRBV27
CDR3: ASSFPRSGTDTQY

V: TRBV4-1
CDR3: ASSQDPNQGSAF

V: TRBV5-5
CDR3: ASSLAPVYEQY

V: TRBV7-9
CDR3: ASSLGGGTKSGTQY

V: TRBV2
CDR3: ASKARGSSGNTIY

V: TRBV24-1
CDR3: ATSDQGQIYGYT

V: TRBV11-2
CDR3: ASSPYGVMNTEAF

V: TRBV2
CDR3: ASSESGLAGRTGELF

V: TRBV27
CDR3: ASSRDTEGNQPQH

V: TRBV29-1
CDR3: SVGSGTGDGYT

V: TRBV18
CDR3: ASSPKEGRTGELF